The clone carrying this T cell receptor (beta chain) was seen repeatedly, ten times or more. Its specificity is unknown. The source of the sample is a study of T cells in Graves' hyperthyroidism and ophthalmopathy. General study points: Ophthalmopathy and stable hyperthyroidism were separated by a 13 V-J model.

RNA transcripts provided the source from which TCR beta CDR3 regions were amplified. HTBI primers were used for first-round RT-PCR of the TCR CDR3. Using its own MiXCR run on the multiplex PCR reads, TCRdb lists one record per CDR3 protein. The data show some 300,000 distinct CDR3 sequences, approximately 19% seen once. Ophthalmopathy patients all had a Clinical Activity Score of at least 3, a NOSPECS grade of at least 4 and disease under 3 months old. Sequencing was done on a sample of blood. This TCR derives from a man in his forties or fifties with Graves' ophthalmopathy.

The CDR3 region has the DNA TGTGCCAGCAGCTTTGGAGGTTGGGGCGAGCAGTACTTC. Encoded protein: CASSFGGWGEQYF. The chain joins TRBV5-5 to TRBJ2-7, with D perhaps matching TRBD2 (5 bases). Trimming took 2 bases from V and 6 from J, leaving 12 bases between them. Germline CDR1 SGHKS, CDR2 YYEKEE (reference sequence). CDR3 length equals 13 residues.